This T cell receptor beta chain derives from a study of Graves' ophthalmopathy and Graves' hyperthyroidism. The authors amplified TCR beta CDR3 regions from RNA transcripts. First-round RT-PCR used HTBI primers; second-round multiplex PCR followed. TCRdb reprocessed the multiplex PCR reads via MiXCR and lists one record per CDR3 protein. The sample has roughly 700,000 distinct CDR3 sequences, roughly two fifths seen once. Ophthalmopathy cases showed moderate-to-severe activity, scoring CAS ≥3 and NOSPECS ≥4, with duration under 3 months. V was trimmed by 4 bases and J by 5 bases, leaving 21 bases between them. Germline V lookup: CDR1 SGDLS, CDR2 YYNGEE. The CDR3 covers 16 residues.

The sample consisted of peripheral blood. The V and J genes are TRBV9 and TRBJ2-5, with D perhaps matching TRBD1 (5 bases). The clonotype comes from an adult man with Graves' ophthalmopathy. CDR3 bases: TGTGCCAGCAGCCAAGCCCCAGGGCCAACGAAGGAGACCCAGTACTTC. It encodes CASSQAPGPTKETQYF.